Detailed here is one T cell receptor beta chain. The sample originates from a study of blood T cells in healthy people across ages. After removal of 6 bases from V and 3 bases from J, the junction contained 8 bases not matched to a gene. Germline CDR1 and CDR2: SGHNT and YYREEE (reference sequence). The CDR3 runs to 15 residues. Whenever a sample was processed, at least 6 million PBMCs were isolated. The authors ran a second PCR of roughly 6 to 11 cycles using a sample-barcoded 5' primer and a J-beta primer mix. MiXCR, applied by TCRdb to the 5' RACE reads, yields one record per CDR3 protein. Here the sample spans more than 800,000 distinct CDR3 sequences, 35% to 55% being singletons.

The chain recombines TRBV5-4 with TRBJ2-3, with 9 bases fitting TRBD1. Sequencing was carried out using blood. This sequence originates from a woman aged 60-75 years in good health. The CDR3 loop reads CASIKQGAGTDTQYF. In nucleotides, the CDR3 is TGTGCCAGCATCAAACAGGGGGCAGGGACAGATACGCAGTATTTT.